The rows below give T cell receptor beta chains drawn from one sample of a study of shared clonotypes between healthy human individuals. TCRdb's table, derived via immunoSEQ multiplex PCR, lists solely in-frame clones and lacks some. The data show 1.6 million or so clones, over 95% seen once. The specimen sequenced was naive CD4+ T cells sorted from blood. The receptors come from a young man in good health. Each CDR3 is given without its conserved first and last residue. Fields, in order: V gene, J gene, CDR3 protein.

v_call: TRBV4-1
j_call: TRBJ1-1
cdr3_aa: ASSQGPGSTEAF

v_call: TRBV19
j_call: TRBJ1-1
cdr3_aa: ASNVGQERNTEAF

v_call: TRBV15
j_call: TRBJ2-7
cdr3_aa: ATSLRLEVMYEQY

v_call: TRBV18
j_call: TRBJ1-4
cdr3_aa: ASSQGTALTYEKLF

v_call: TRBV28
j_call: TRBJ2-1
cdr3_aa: ASSLGRNNEQF

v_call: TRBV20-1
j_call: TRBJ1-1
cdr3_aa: SASPSEAF

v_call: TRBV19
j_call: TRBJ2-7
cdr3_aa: ASSILAGASYEQY

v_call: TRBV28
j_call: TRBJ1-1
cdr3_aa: ASNFPMNTEAF

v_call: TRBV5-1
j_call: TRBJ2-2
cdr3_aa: ASSFRLAGGSTGELF

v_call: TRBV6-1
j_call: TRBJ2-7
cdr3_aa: ASSEASGLQRQY

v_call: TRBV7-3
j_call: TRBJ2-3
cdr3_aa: ASSLTLGGSSDTQY

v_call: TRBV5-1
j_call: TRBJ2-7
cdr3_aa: ASSYATGGEQY

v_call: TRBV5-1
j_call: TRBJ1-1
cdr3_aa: ASSSQGQGATEAF

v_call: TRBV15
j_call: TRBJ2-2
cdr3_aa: ATSRGLATNTGELF

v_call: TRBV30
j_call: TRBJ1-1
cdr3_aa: AWSVHLNTEAF

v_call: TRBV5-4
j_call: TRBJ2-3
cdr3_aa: ASSLGQGAEDTQY

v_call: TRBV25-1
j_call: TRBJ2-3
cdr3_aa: ASSELAGATDTQY

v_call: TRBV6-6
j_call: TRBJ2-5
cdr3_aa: ASRDRGRETQY

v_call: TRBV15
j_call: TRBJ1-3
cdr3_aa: ATSEAFSGNTIY

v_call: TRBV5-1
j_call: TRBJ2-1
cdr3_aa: ASSLLTDNEQF

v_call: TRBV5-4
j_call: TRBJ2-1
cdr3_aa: ASSGQTRSYNEQF

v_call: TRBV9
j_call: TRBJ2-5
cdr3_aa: ASSPRPMGGETQY

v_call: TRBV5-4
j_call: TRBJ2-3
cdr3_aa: ASSLSAGGTSTDTQY

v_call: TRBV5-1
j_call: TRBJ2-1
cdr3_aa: ASSLAWKGRRF

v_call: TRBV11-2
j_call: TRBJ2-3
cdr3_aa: ASSFSQGRMGTQY

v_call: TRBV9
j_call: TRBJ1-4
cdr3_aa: ASSAQGTSNEKLF

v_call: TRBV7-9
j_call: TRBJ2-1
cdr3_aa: ASSLGLAGRDEQF

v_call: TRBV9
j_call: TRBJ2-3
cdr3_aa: ASSPTGTYGTDTQY

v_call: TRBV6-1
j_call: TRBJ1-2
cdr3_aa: ASSDNSYGYT

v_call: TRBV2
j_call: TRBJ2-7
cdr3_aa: ASSETRAPYEQY

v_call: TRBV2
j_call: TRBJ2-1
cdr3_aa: ASSDEKGTGAF

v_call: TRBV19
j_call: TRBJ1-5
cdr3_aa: ASSIDWSQPQH

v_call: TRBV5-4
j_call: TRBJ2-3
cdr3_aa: ASSFRQNTDTQY

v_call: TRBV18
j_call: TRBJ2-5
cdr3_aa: ASSTASETQY

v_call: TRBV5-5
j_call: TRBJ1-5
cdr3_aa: ASSLRQLSNQPQH

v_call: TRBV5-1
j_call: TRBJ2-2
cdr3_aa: ASRGGSAVTGELF

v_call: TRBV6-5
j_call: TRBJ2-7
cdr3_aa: ASRSDSYEQY

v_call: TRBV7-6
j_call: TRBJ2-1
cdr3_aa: ASSPRPGLAVDEQF

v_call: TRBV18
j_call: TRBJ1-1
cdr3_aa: ASSPAKNTEAF

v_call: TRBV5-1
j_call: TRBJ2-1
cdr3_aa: ASSWGGLGNEQF

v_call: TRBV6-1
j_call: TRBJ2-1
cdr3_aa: ASSGLAGGNEQF

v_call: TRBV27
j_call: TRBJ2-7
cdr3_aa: ASSTTGLAAPIEQY

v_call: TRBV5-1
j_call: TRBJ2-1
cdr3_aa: ASSLGGNEQF

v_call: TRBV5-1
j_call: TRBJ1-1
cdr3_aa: ASSLSGEWKVF

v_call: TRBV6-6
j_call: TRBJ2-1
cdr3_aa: ASSYGKSSYNEQF

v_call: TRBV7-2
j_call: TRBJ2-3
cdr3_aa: ASSPGRTENTDTQY

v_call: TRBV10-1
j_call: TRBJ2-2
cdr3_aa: ASSLVQAGELF

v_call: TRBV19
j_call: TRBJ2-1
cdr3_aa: ASSIQTSGRVF

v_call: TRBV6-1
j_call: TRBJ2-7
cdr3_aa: ASIKRTGSHEQY

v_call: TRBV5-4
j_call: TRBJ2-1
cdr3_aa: ASSPPRNYNEQF

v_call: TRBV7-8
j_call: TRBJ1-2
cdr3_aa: ASSFSRDYGYT

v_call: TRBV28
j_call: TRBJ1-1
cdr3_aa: ASRLTGRYLTEAF

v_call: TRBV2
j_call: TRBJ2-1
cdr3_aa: ASSAGLPDNEQF